A single sample is the source of the 16 T cell receptor beta chains below, sequenced in a study of T cells in Graves' hyperthyroidism and ophthalmopathy. Amplification of TCR beta CDR3 regions was performed using RNA transcripts as template. TCR CDR3 regions were first amplified by RT-PCR with HTBI primers. Using its own MiXCR run on the multiplex PCR reads, TCRdb lists one record per CDR3 protein. The sample consists of about 480,000 distinct CDR3 sequences, around a fifth of them appearing once. Sequenced material: blood. These receptor sequences come from a woman in her sixties or seventies with Graves' ophthalmopathy.

The genes are TRBV20-1 and TRBJ1-5; 9 bases line up with TRBD1. Germline V gives CDR1 DFQATT, CDR2 SNEGSKA (reference sequence). V lost 6 bases, J lost 2 bases, and 8 bases stayed unmatched. The CDR3 spans 15 residues. The CDR3 sequence is CSALQGAGGNQPQHF. CDR3 nucleotide sequence: TGCAGTGCACTACAGGGGGCTGGGGGCAATCAGCCCCAGCATTTT.

The CDR3 nucleotides are TGTGCCAGTAGTATAGCTAGTCGCGGACTAGCGGCTGAGCAGTTCTTC. Amino acids: CASSIASRGLAAEQFF. The chain is built from TRBV19 and TRBJ2-1; 10 nucleotides agree with TRBD2. The CDR3 is made up of 16 amino acids. With V trimmed by 1 base and J by 9 bases, 9 bases remained unmatched. Germline-derived CDR1 and CDR2 are LNHDA and SQIVND (reference sequence).

The count of this clonotype is one. This chain joins TRBV20-1 and TRBJ1-2; no firm D call. The CDR3 is 11 residues long. CDR1 is DFQATT, CDR2 SNEGSKA, per germline (reference sequence). Trimming cost V 5 bases and J 3 bases, with 7 bases left between them. In DNA form, the CDR3 reads TGCAGTGCTCGGACCTACTATGGCTACACCTTC. Its protein product is CSARTYYGYTF.

This clonotype has a handful of counts. The rearrangement uses TRBV2 and TRBJ1-4; TRBD1 might be the D (6 bases). The CDR3 sequence is 14 residues long. V was cut by 8 bases and J by 4 bases, with 14 bases left in between. Germline V gives CDR1 SNHLY, CDR2 FYNNEI. The CDR3 here is CASAGGAGNEKLFF. Written as DNA, the CDR3 is TGTGCCAGCGCCGGGGGCGCGGGTAATGAAAAACTGTTTTTT.

The V call is TRBV30, the J call TRBJ1-2; possibly TRBD1 for D (5 bases). Germline CDR1 and CDR2: GTSNPN and SVGIG (reference sequence). V was cut by 3 bases and J by 0 bases, with 8 bases left in between. This CDR3 is 13 amino acids long. CDR3 region: CAWSGGSNYGYTF. DNA of the CDR3: TGTGCCTGGAGCGGGGGATCTAACTATGGCTACACCTTC.

Of note for this clonotype: One junction end does not reproduce the germline sequence, and a read error may be involved. The genes are TRBV24-1 and TRBJ1-5; 9 bases align to TRBD1. Germline values: CDR1 KGHDR, CDR2 SFDVKD. This CDR3 contains 16 residues. The CDR3 coding sequence is TGTGCCGCCAGTGCCACCGGGACAGGGATCAATCAGCCCCAGCATTTT. Amino acid sequence: CAASATGTGINQPQHF.

This clonotype has at least ten counts. The J gene is TRBJ1-5, the V gene TRBV28; perhaps TRBD1 as D (5 bases). CDR3 length equals 13 residues. Germline CDR1 and CDR2: MDHEN and SYDVKM. V lost 4 bases and J lost 3, with 7 bases in between. DNA of the CDR3: TGTGCCAGCAGTTGGGGGTTCAATCAGCCCCAGCATTTT. Its protein is CASSWGFNQPQHF.

This clonotype has a count of ten or more. V usage is TRBV3-1 and J usage is TRBJ1-1; 7 positions agree with TRBD1. V shed 5 bases, J shed 3 bases, and the junction held 9 bases outside the gene matches. The CDR3 is 15 amino acids. CDR1 and CDR2 from the germline V gene are LGHDT and YNNKEL (reference sequence). CDR3 residues: CASSLNGQADTEAFF. The DNA of the CDR3 is TGTGCCAGCAGCTTAAACGGACAGGCCGACACTGAAGCTTTCTTT.

There are many counts of this clonotype. This CDR3 is CASSELAGTGGNTEAFF. CDR3 DNA sequence: TGTGCCAGCAGTGAATTAGCGGGGACGGGCGGAAACACTGAAGCTTTCTTT. The rearrangement joins TRBV25-1 to TRBJ1-1; tentatively, D is TRBD1 (5 bases). V was trimmed by 1 base and J by 2 bases, leaving 17 bases between them. Germline V gene data show CDR1 as MGHDK and CDR2 as SYGVNS. CDR3 length equals 17 residues. Supplemented by reference TRBV25-1 and TRBJ1-1, the full variable domain reads EADIYQTPRYLVIGTGKKITLECSQTMGHDKMYWYQQDPGMELHLIHYSYGVNSTEKGDLSSESTVSRIRTEHFPLTLESARPSHTSQYLCASSELAGTGGNTEAFFGQGTRLTVV.

This clonotype appeared a few times. CDR3 nucleotides: TGTGCCAGTGGCTATGACAGGGACAATGAGCAGTTCTTC. Translation gives CASGYDRDNEQFF. The chain is built from TRBV19 and TRBJ2-1; 7 bases align to TRBD1. This CDR3 has 13 amino acids. Germline loops: CDR1 LNHDA, CDR2 SQIVND (reference sequence). Unmatched junction bases numbered 6, after V lost 8 bases and J lost 5 bases.

This clonotype was picked up many times. The chain has TRBV12-5 and TRBJ2-3; 9 bases are shared with TRBD2. CDR3 length equals 12 residues. Losses at the gene ends were 10 bases for V and 2 bases for J; bases not matched to a gene: 1. The germline V gene encodes CDR1 LGHNT and CDR2 FRNRAP. Here the CDR3 DNA reads TGTGCTACTAGCGGGGCCACAGATACGCAGTATTTT. This codes for CATSGATDTQYF.

CDR3 protein: CASSADDPADTQYF. The CDR3 DNA is TGCGCCAGCAGCGCCGACGACCCCGCAGATACGCAGTATTTT. The J gene is TRBJ2-3, the V gene TRBV5-1; D is ambiguous. Germline lookup yields CDR1 SGHRS and CDR2 YFSETQ. This CDR3 comprises 14 residues. The V and J ends lost 4 bases and 4 bases respectively, with 13 bases between them.

This clonotype was detected only a few times. The chain recombines TRBV11-2 with TRBJ2-7; no firm D call. CDR3 length equals 13 residues. Germline V gives CDR1 SGHAT, CDR2 FQNNGV. Trimming shortened V by 3 bases and J by 1 base, and 7 bases separated the two germline ends. CDR3 in amino acids: CASSFTESYEQYF. CDR3 bases: TGTGCCAGCAGCTTTACGGAATCCTACGAGCAGTACTTC.

This clonotype was seen a few times. This chain joins TRBV3-1 and TRBJ2-3, with TRBD1 matching 7 bases. CDR1 is LGHDT and CDR2 is YNNKEL in the germline V gene (reference sequence). This CDR3 spans 15 amino acids. The V and J ends lost 6 bases and 2 bases, in that order; junction bases with no gene match: 8. CDR3 nucleotide sequence: TGTGCCAGCAGGGAGACAGGGACCTTCACAGATACGCAGTATTTT. The encoded protein is CASRETGTFTDTQYF.

The chain uses TRBV12-3 or TRBV12-4 and TRBJ2-1; D may be TRBD1 (6 bases). CDR3 length equals 15 residues. Trimming removed 6 bases from V and 0 bases from J, with 12 bases in between. Written as DNA, the CDR3 is TGTGCCAGCAGCCCGACAGGATACTCCTACAATGAGCAGTTCTTC. Its protein is CASSPTGYSYNEQFF.

This clonotype was counted a few times. The rearrangement links TRBV15 to TRBJ1-5, with D possibly being TRBD1 (6 bases). V was cut by 0 bases and J by 5 bases, with 11 bases left in between. The CDR3 runs to 15 residues. CDR1 and CDR2 (germline): LNHNV, YYDKDF (reference sequence). Here the CDR3 DNA reads TGTGCCACCAGCAGAGAAGGACAGACCTATCAGCCCCAGCATTTT. Encoded protein: CATSREGQTYQPQHF.